Included here is one TCR beta chain sequence, with context. The specificity of this receptor is unknown. No qualities accompany the bases; no much larger clone lies one base away. The data are from a study of blood T cells in healthy people across ages (dated by TCRdb to the mid-2010s). Study-level background: In model experiments, template switching captured about one uniquely barcoded TCR beta cDNA molecule for every two T cells. For two donors (one aged 18 to 30 and one aged 80 or older), the study analyzed two additional independent replicas of 1 million unique cDNA reads from the same blood draw. Donors were grouped into four age groups: young (average 16 years), middle-aged (about 38), aged (around 60) and long-lived (about 82). Donors of different ages were randomly distributed across sequencing lanes to avoid experimental bias. The study measured age-related changes in TCR beta repertoire diversity using deep sequencing normalized with unique cDNA molecular identifiers. The full study reports these points: The CMV infection status of donors was not known, potentially confounding age-related changes in expanded clonotypes. Estimates of total diversity based on one million sequenced T cells were regarded as lower bounds and as underestimates. Observed TCR beta diversity correlated strongly with the percentage of naive T cells measured by flow cytometry. As age increased, observed TCR beta diversity per million T cells dropped in a roughly linear way, and a significant reduction was already evident by age 40. Because profiling used bulk unsorted PBMCs, naive and antigen-experienced compartments could not be compared conclusively. The long-lived group showed more naive CD4+ T cells, fewer expanded clones and increased TCR diversity than the aged group, suggesting age selection.

Libraries were prepared through 5' RACE. The reads were generated on an Illumina HiSeq 2500. A second PCR of roughly 7 to 12 cycles was run with a J-beta primer mix and a sample-barcoded 5' primer. Each TCR beta cDNA molecule received a unique molecular identifier from a template-switch 5' adaptor carrying 12 random nucleotides. Each sample yielded at least 3 million CDR3-containing paired-end reads. First-strand cDNA synthesis was performed from all RNA using the Mint cDNA synthesis kit, with priming by a TRBC-specific oligonucleotide. All cDNA was treated with uracil-DNA glycosylase and then went through a first 18-cycle PCR with the universal primers M1SS and BC2_uni_R. The study's own analysis went as follows. For normalization, 1 million high-quality reads were randomly selected from each sample, with every read carrying a distinct molecular identifier. Instead of being binned into consensus sequences, reads with shared molecular identifiers were discarded. CDR3 identification, clonotype clustering and error correction used MiTCR with a Q25 quality threshold and the strictest error-elimination algorithm. Lower-bound total TCR beta diversity was estimated with a nonparametric unseen species model using Euler transformation. Through fastp at Q25 and MiXCR, TCRdb rebuilt clones from the public reads, retaining in-frame beta chains. Here each entry gathers all rows of one CDR3 protein and keeps the most common genes and DNA. In this record, the V and J calls reflect TCRdb's handling and not the investigators' own analysis. Counted in this sample were 650,000 to 1,000,000 distinct CDR3 sequences; 30% to 45% of them appeared once. 13% of the sample is in the top ten clones.

The germline V gene specifies SGHTA as CDR1 and FQGNSA as CDR2. Measured from the cysteine to the phenylalanine, the CDR3 is 16 residues long. Only CDR3 DNA remains: 48 bases, in frame from the first base. V drops 5 bases and J drops 1 base, leaving 16 bases in between. The donors were some 36 Caucasian individuals from Russia, aged roughly 6 to 90 years, who were systemically healthy. Each donor gave around 9.5 milliliters of peripheral blood, collected into EDTA-treated Vacutainer tubes. Ficoll-Paque density-gradient centrifugation was used to isolate PBMCs, with at least 7 million per sample. Total RNA was extracted from PBMCs with Trizol reagent, with at least 5 micrograms obtained per sample. For every donor, an aliquot of PBMCs went through flow cytometry to measure the percentages of naive CD45RAhigh/CD27high T cells.

What was sequenced was blood. The TCR comes from a man aged 18-30 years in good health. The chain is encoded by TRBV7-2 joined to TRBJ2-3; TRBD1 could be the D gene, as 5 bases match. Here is the DNA: TGTGCCAGCAGCCCCAATTATAGGGGCGGCACAGATACGCAGTATTTT. This is translated as CASSPNYRGGTDTQYF.